Reported below is one T cell receptor beta chain. Its antigen is as yet unknown. The sample comes from a study of cytomegalovirus exposure and HLA in healthy donors. Background on the study: An earlier analysis found around 100 million unique TCR beta sequences from 150 million to 200 million T cells. Overall study results and limits: The productive fraction for most TCR beta V segments was about 87% or about 30% in an earlier analysis. In a later analysis, the majority of CMV-associated beta chains seemingly showed HLA restriction.

Deletions cut 4 bases from V and 6 bases from J, with 16 bases between. The CDR3 sequence is 15 residues long. Germline CDR1 and CDR2: MDHEN and SYDVKM. Use of 60 Vbeta and 13 Jbeta primers characterized the PCR. Study processing details: Later, tens of millions of unique TCR beta chains were counted in an analysis, and some 9.9 million of them were shared. Some clones are missing from TCRdb's copy, which holds only in-frame ones; the method was immunoSEQ multiplex PCR. The V and J calls and the clone size are those of that table, but D and trimming were determined from the DNA. The sample consists of about 300,000 clones, roughly 89% of them appearing once.

The chain is built from TRBV28 and TRBJ2-1, with a tentative D call TRBD2 (5 bases). Sequencing was performed on PBMCs. The TCR comes from a man in his forties or fifties in good health and CMV-seropositive. The CDR3: CASSSTYSEGNEQFF. CDR3 nucleotide sequence: TGTGCCAGCAGTTCCACCTATAGCGAGGGCAATGAGCAGTTCTTC.